Shown below are 6 T cell receptor beta chains from a single sample sequenced in a study of cytomegalovirus exposure and HLA in healthy donors. The PCR used 60 Vbeta and 13 Jbeta primers. TCRdb's table, derived via immunoSEQ multiplex PCR, lists solely in-frame clones and lacks some. The sample shows approximately 76,000 clones, about 69% of them seen only once. The source material was PBMCs. These receptors were obtained from a woman aged 40 to 50 in good health and CMV-seropositive.

This chain uses TRBV11-3 with TRBJ2-3; perhaps TRBD2 as D (6 bases). V dropped 7 bases and J dropped 0 bases, with 20 bases sitting between them. Germline values: CDR1 SGHNT, CDR2 YENEEA. The CDR3 loop spans 17 amino acids. The DNA for the CDR3 is TGTGCCAGCACCGCGGGGAGGTTGCGGGGTAGCACAGATACGCAGTATTTT. It encodes CASTAGRLRGSTDTQYF.

Points on this clone: Other nucleotide sequences from this sample produce the same CDR3. The chain recombines TRBV14 with TRBJ2-5; 8 bases are a match to TRBD1. CDR1 and CDR2 from the germline V gene are SGHDN and FVKESK. The J segment lost 4 bases and the V segment lost 1 base, leaving 5 bases of the junction unmatched. The CDR3 sequence is 15 residues long. The CDR3 DNA is TGTGCCAGCAGCCAAGGAATGACAGGGGTAGAGACCCAGTACTTC. Translating gives CASSQGMTGVETQYF.

This clone occurred once. The chain recombines TRBV2 with TRBJ1-4, with a possible D match to TRBD1 (6 bases). The CDR3 has 15 amino acids. V lost 1 base and J lost 8, with 14 bases in between. Germline V gene data show CDR1 as SNHLY and CDR2 as FYNNEI. The CDR3 DNA is TGTGCCAGCAGTGAAGGGTACAGGGACGGGGAAAAACTGTTTTTT. This sequence encodes CASSEGYRDGEKLFF.

The rearrangement uses TRBV9 and TRBJ1-2; D unresolved. Germline V gene data show CDR1 as SGDLS and CDR2 as YYNGEE. Trimming left V 0 bases short and J 7 bases short, with 13 bases between. The CDR3 totals 14 residues. The CDR3 protein is CASSVATVDSGYTF. CDR3 DNA: TGTGCCAGCAGCGTAGCCACCGTCGATAGTGGCTACACCTTC.

V usage is TRBV4-1 and J usage is TRBJ1-1, with unresolved D. Per germline, CDR1 MGHRA and CDR2 YSYEKL. This CDR3 spans 15 amino acids. V lost 0 bases and J lost 0, with 8 bases in between. The CDR3 DNA reads as TGCGCCAGCAGCCAAGATCCGGAGCTGAACACTGAAGCTTTCTTT. Residues: CASSQDPELNTEAFF.

The chain employs TRBV13 and TRBJ1-2; TRBD1 is a possible D gene (5 bases). This CDR3 has 15 residues. V was cut by 2 bases and J by 4 bases, with 14 bases left in between. Germline V gene data show CDR1 as PRHDT and CDR2 as FYEKMQ (reference sequence). The CDR3 spells CASSLFRGAGYGYTF. CDR3 nucleotide sequence: TGTGCCAGCAGCTTATTCCGCGGGGCCGGCTATGGCTACACCTTC.